The 21 T cell receptor beta chains listed next were all sequenced from one sample in a study of blood T cell repertoires in COVID-19. Assay: immunoSEQ multiplex PCR; the TCRdb copy retains only in-frame clones and omits some. The sample lists some 110,000 clones; 70% to 85% were seen once. The sequenced material came from peripheral blood. The origin of the receptors is a man between 70 and 80 years old with active or convalescent COVID-19.

CDR3 region: CAISGTEGEQFF. The DNA for the CDR3 is TGTGCCATCAGTGGCACGGAGGGCGAGCAGTTCTTC. The genes are TRBV10-3 and TRBJ2-1, with D possibly TRBD2 on 6 matching bases. This CDR3 has 12 amino acids. V dropped 4 bases and J dropped 10 bases, with 11 bases sitting between them. Germline V CDR1 and CDR2: ENHRY, SYGVKD.

The chain carries TRBV5-1 and TRBJ2-1, with a weak D call TRBD2 (5 bases). The CDR3 sequence is 15 residues long. Per the germline V gene, CDR1 is SGHRS and CDR2 is YFSETQ. Trimming took 0 bases from V and 6 from J, leaving 13 bases between them. CDR3 sequence (DNA): TGCGCCAGCAGCTTGGTCTCCATTCGGGGCAATGAGCAGTTCTTC. Protein: CASSLVSIRGNEQFF. Full variable domain (rest looked up from reference TRBV5-1 and TRBJ2-1): KAGVTQTPRYLIKTRGQQVTLSCSPISGHRSVSWYQQTPGQGLQFLFEYFSETQRNKGNFPGRFSGRQFSNSRSEMNVSTLELGDSALYLCASSLVSIRGNEQFFGPGTRLTVL.

This clone was seen a few times. V usage is TRBV21-1 and J usage is TRBJ2-7; TRBD1 is taken as the D call from the table, unchecked against the DNA. TRBV21-1 is noted as a pseudogene. There are 17 residues in the CDR3. CDR3 residues: CASSNRPPGTGEGEQYF. CDR3 DNA: TGTGCCAGCAGCAACCGACCTCCCGGGACAGGGGAGGGGGAGCAGTACTTC.

This chain's CDR3 is CASGTGKSGANVLTF. DNA for the CDR3: TGTGCCAGTGGGACAGGGAAATCTGGGGCCAACGTCCTGACTTTC. The J gene is TRBJ2-6, the V gene TRBV19, with 9 bases that match TRBD1. The germline CDR1 and CDR2 sequences are LNHDA and SQIVND (reference sequence). V was clipped by 8 bases and J by 1 base; unmatched bases: 3. CDR3 length: 15 amino acids.

The V call is TRBV18, the J call TRBJ1-1; D is undetermined. The V gene lost 2 bases and the J gene lost 4 bases, with 8 bases spanning the gap. This CDR3 comprises 13 residues. Germline CDR1 is KGHSH and CDR2 is LQKENI. The CDR3 loop reads CASSPWERTEAFF. The CDR3 DNA sequence: TGTGCCAGCTCACCATGGGAGCGCACTGAAGCTTTCTTT.

The rearrangement uses TRBV27 and TRBJ2-7; D gene uncertain. The CDR3 spans 15 residues. From germline, CDR1 is MNHEY and CDR2 SMNVEV (reference sequence). V shed 1 base and J shed 2 bases, with 12 bases lying between them. The CDR3 bases are TGTGCCAGCAGTTTATTCGGCAGGCCCACCTACGAGCAGTACTTC. Protein: CASSLFGRPTYEQYF.

V usage is TRBV28 and J usage is TRBJ2-7; TRBD1 matches 7 bases. Per the germline V gene, CDR1 is MDHEN and CDR2 is SYDVKM. The CDR3 has 15 amino acids. The junction had 7 bases not matched to a gene; V was cut back by 5 bases and J by 0 bases. The CDR3 sequence: CASSAPGQPSYEQYF. The CDR3 nucleotides are TGTGCCAGCAGTGCCCCGGGACAGCCCTCCTACGAGCAGTACTTC.

V gene TRBV21-1 combines with J gene TRBJ2-1; the D call in the table, TRBD2, was not verified against the DNA. TRBV21-1 is flagged as a pseudogene. The CDR3 sequence is 15 residues long. CDR3 DNA: TGTGCCAGCAGCAAAATCTTGACTGAAATCAATGAGCAGTTCTTC. It translates to CASSKILTEINEQFF.

The CDR3 region is CAISRLAGENEQYF. Written as DNA, the CDR3 is TGTGCCATCAGTAGACTAGCGGGAGAGAACGAGCAGTACTTC. The V and J genes are TRBV10-3 and TRBJ2-7; 12 bases align to TRBD2. The CDR3 extends over 14 amino acids. Looked up from germline, CDR1 is ENHRY and CDR2 is SYGVKD. V lost 5 bases and J lost 5; bases outside the gene matches: 4.

This clone was found a few times. The chain employs TRBV10-3 and TRBJ2-3; 7 bases map to TRBD2. V lost 2 bases, J lost 0 bases, and 8 bases stayed unmatched. Germline loops: CDR1 ENHRY, CDR2 SYGVKD. The CDR3 runs 17 residues. CDR3 loop: CAISERGTGGSTDTQYF. In nucleotides, the CDR3 is TGTGCCATCAGTGAGAGGGGTACCGGGGGGAGCACAGATACGCAGTATTTT.

This sequence joins TRBV28 and TRBJ2-7; D possibly corresponds to TRBD2 (5 bases). V lost 3 bases to trimming and J lost 2 bases, with 11 bases between them. The CDR3 covers 14 residues. CDR1 and CDR2 (germline): MDHEN, SYDVKM. Here the CDR3 DNA reads TGTGCCAGCAGTTTCGGTCCCGGGACCTACGAGCAGTACTTC. Its translation: CASSFGPGTYEQYF.

In nucleotides, the CDR3 is TGCGCCAGCAGCTTGGAAGGGGGGGGCCCAGATACGCAGTATTTT. Encoded protein: CASSLEGGGPDTQYF. The chain couples TRBV5-1 to TRBJ2-3, with a tentative D call TRBD2 (7 bases). This CDR3 has 15 amino acids. Per germline, CDR1 SGHRS and CDR2 YFSETQ. The V end lost 0 bases, the J end lost 4 bases, and 12 bases lay between the germline ends.

The J gene is TRBJ1-1, the V gene TRBV5-1; tentative D call: TRBD1 (5 bases). The V end lost 0 bases, the J end lost 0 bases, and 12 bases lay between the germline ends. Germline values: CDR1 SGHRS, CDR2 YFSETQ. This CDR3 has 16 residues. CDR3 sequence reads: CASSLVGGSVNTEAFF. The CDR3, as DNA: TGCGCCAGCAGCTTGGTCGGGGGATCGGTGAACACTGAAGCTTTCTTT.

The CDR3 reads CASSKTSHEQFF. The DNA for the CDR3 is TGTGCCAGCAGTAAGACAAGTCATGAGCAGTTCTTC. The V and J genes are TRBV6-2 or TRBV6-3 and TRBJ2-1, with D unclear. Between the trimmed V and J ends, which lost 5 bases and 8 bases, there was a span of 10 bases. Per the germline V gene, CDR1 is MNHEY and CDR2 is SVGEGT. This CDR3 spans 12 amino acids.

Comments on this clone: Distinct nucleotide sequences in the sample also encode this CDR3. The chain has TRBV28 and TRBJ1-1, with 7 bases lining up with TRBD1. CDR1 is MDHEN, CDR2 SYDVKM, per germline. Unmatched junction bases numbered 4, after V lost 6 bases and J lost 0 bases. The CDR3 totals 14 residues. The CDR3 DNA sequence: TGTGCCAGCAGCCGAGGGGGCTTGAACACTGAAGCTTTCTTT. Translating it yields CASSRGGLNTEAFF.

The CDR3 sequence is CSVGGHGVEKLFF. CDR3 nucleotides: TGCAGCGTTGGAGGCCATGGAGTTGAAAAACTGTTTTTT. This chain links TRBV29-1 with TRBJ1-4; the D is unclear. This CDR3 is built from 13 residues. Looked up from germline, CDR1 is SQVTM and CDR2 is ANQGSEA. V lost 4 bases and J lost 7, with 13 bases in between.

V is TRBV19 and J is TRBJ1-5, with D maybe TRBD1 (5 bases). This CDR3 is 15 amino acids long. Trimming took off 3 bases at V and 3 bases at J, with 12 bases between the two ends. Looked up from germline, CDR1 is LNHDA and CDR2 is SQIVND (reference sequence). The CDR3 loop is CASSISRDPNQPQHF. In nucleotides, the CDR3 is TGTGCCAGTAGTATTTCCAGGGATCCCAATCAGCCCCAGCATTTT.

The table lists this clone with a few counts. In nucleotides, the CDR3 is TGTGCCAGCAGCCTAGCGGGGGGCCTCACAGATACGCAGTATTTT. Translated: CASSLAGGLTDTQYF. The chain carries TRBV6-5 and TRBJ2-3, with TRBD2 matching 11 bases. In germline, CDR1 is MNHEY, CDR2 SVGAGI. CDR3 length equals 15 residues. Germline trimming cut 6 bases from V and 2 bases from J; bases unmatched to any gene: 4.

The chain recombines TRBV7-8 with TRBJ1-4; 8 bases match TRBD1. The CDR3 runs to 18 residues. CDR1 is SGHVS and CDR2 is FQNEAQ in the germline V gene. The junction had 8 bases not matched to a gene; V was cut back by 2 bases and J by 0 bases. In nucleotides, the CDR3 is TGTGCCAGCAGCTTATTTCAGGGGGCCTATACAACTAATGAAAAACTGTTTTTT. Its translation is CASSLFQGAYTTNEKLFF. Full variable domain (remainder filled in from reference TRBV7-8 and TRBJ1-4): GAGVSQSPRYKVAKRGQDVALRCDPISGHVSLFWYQQALGQGPEFLTYFQNEAQLDKSGLPSDRFFAERPEGSVSTLKIQRTQQEDSAVYLCASSLFQGAYTTNEKLFFGSGTQLSVL.

A word on this clone: The junction differs from germline at one of its ends, possibly a read error. The gene calls are TRBV3-1 (or the pseudogene TRBV3-2) and TRBJ2-1; TRBD2 matches at 11 bases. CDR3 length: 16 amino acids. Per the germline V gene, CDR1 is LGHDT and CDR2 is YNNKEL (reference sequence). The CDR3 protein is CASSNRTSGSSNEQFF. The CDR3 DNA reads TGTGCCAGCAGCAACCGGACTAGCGGGTCCTCCAATGAGCAGTTCTTC.

In nucleotides, the CDR3 is TGTGCCAGCAGCGTAGGACAGTCGAACACCGGGGAGCTGTTTTTT. Its translation: CASSVGQSNTGELFF. This rearrangement joins TRBV9 to TRBJ2-2; D perhaps matches TRBD1 (5 bases). Germline V gene data show CDR1 as SGDLS and CDR2 as YYNGEE. Trimming shortened V by 0 bases and J by 0 bases, and 6 bases separated the two germline ends. The CDR3 is 15 amino acids.